The clone carrying this TCR beta chain has only a few counts. Its antigen is undetermined. These data are taken from a study of blood T cells in healthy people across ages. Overall study findings and caveats: Fewer expanded clones and more diversity marked long-lived versus aged donors. Older individuals had lower TCR beta diversity per million T cells (the decline was roughly linear).

Alongside a J-beta primer mix, a sample-barcoded 5' primer served in a second PCR lasting about 7 to 11 cycles. TCRdb recomputed calls from the 5' RACE reads with MiXCR, one row per CDR3 protein. This table holds 1.5 million to 2 million distinct CDR3 sequences, roughly 27% found once. Donors were systemically healthy Caucasian individuals from Russia aged about 6 to 90 years. This CDR3 has 14 amino acids. The V end lost 6 bases, the J end lost 0 bases, and 11 bases lay between the germline ends. The TCR comes from a woman aged 25 to 45 in good health. The genes are TRBV12-3 or TRBV12-4 and TRBJ1-1, with D maybe TRBD1 (5 bases). The sample consisted of blood. The CDR3 coding sequence is TGTGCCAGCAGCCTACAGGTTTTGAACACTGAAGCTTTCTTT. This sequence encodes CASSLQVLNTEAFF.